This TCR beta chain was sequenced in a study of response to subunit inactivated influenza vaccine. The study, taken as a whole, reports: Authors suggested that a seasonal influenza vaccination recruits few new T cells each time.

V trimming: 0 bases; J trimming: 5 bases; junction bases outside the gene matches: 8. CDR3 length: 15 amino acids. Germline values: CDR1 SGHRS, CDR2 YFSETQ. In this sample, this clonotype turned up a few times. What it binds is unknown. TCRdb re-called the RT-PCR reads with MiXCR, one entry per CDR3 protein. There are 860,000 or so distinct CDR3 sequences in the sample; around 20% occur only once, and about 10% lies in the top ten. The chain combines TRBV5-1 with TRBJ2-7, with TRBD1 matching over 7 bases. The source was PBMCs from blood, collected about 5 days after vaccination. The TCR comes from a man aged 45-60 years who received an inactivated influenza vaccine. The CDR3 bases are TGCGCCAGCAGCTTGGCGGGGACAGTATCACACGAGCAGTACTTC. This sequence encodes CASSLAGTVSHEQYF. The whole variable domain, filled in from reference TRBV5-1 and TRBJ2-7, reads KAGVTQTPRYLIKTRGQQVTLSCSPISGHRSVSWYQQTPGQGLQFLFEYFSETQRNKGNFPGRFSGRQFSNSRSEMNVSTLELGDSALYLCASSLAGTVSHEQYFGPGTRLTVT.